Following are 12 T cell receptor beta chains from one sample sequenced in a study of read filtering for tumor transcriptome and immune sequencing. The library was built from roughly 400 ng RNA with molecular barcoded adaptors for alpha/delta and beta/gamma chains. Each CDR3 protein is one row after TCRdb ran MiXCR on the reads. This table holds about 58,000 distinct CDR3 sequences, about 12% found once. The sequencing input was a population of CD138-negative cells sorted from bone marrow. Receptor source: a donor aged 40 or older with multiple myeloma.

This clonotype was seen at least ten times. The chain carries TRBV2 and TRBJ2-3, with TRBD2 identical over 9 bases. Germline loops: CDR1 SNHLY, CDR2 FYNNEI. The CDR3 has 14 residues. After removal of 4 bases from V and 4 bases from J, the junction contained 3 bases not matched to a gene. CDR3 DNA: TGTGCCAGCAGTGTGAGCGGGGGGTCAGATACGCAGTATTTT. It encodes CASSVSGGSDTQYF.

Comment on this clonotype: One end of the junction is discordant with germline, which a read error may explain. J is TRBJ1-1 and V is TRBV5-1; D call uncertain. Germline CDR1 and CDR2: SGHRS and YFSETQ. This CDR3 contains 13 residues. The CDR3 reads CASSLGMNAEAFF. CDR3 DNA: TGCGCCAGCAGCTTGGGAATGAACGCTGAAGCTTTCTTT. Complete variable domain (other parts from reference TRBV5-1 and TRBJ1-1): KAGVTQTPRYLIKTRGQQVTLSCSPISGHRSVSWYQQTPGQGLQFLFEYFSETQRNKGNFPGRFSGRQFSNSRSEMNVSTLELGDSALYLCASSLGMNAEAFFGQGTRLTVV.

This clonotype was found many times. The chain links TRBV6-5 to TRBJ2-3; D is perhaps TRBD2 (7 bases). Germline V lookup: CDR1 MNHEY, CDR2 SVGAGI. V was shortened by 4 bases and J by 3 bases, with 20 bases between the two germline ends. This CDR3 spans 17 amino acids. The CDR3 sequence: CASSSFRGGGRTDTQYF. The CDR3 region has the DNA TGTGCCAGCAGTTCTTTCCGGGGAGGGGGACGGACAGATACGCAGTATTTT.

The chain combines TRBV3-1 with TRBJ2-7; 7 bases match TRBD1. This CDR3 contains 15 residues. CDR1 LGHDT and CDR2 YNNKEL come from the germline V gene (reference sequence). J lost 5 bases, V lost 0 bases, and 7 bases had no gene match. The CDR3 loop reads CASSQERQGHNEQYF. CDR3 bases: TGTGCCAGCAGCCAAGAACGACAGGGCCACAACGAGCAGTACTTC.

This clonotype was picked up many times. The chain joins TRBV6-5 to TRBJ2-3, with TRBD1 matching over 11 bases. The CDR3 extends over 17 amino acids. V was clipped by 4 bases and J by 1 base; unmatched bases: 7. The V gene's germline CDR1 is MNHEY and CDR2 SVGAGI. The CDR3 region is CASSLGQGAMGTDTQYF. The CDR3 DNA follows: TGTGCCAGCAGTTTAGGACAGGGGGCTATGGGCACAGATACGCAGTATTTT.

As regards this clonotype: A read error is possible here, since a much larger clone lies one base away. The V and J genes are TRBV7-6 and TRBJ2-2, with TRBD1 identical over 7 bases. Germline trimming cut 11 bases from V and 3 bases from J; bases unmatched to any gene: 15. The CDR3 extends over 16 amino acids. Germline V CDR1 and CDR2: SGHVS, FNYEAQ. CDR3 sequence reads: CACKITGVRDTGELFF. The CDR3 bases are TGTGCCTGCAAAATTACAGGGGTGCGAGACACCGGGGAGCTGTTTTTT.

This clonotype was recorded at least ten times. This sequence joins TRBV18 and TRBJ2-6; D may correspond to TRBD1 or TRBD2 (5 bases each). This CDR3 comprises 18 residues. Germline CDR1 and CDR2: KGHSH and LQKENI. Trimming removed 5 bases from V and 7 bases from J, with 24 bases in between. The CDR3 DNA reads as TGTGCCAGCTCAGTAGTACGATGGGACCCCTCTTTCGCCAACGTCCTGACTTTC. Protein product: CASSVVRWDPSFANVLTF.

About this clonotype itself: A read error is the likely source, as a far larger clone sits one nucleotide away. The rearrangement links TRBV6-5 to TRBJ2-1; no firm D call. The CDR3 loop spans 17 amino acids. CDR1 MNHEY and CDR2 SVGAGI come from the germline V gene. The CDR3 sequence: CASRKGHTSLSCNEQFF. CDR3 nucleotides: TGTGCCAGCAGAAAAGGCCACACCTCCCTCTCCTGCAATGAGCAGTTCTTC.

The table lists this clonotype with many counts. CDR3 amino acids: CASSQQGATDTQYF. CDR3 bases: TGTGCCAGCAGCCAACAGGGGGCGACAGATACGCAGTATTTT. The chain joins TRBV11-1 to TRBJ2-3, with 9 bases aligning to TRBD1. Germline assignment: CDR1 SGHAT and CDR2 FQDESV (reference sequence). V was pared by 5 bases and J by 3 bases, with 3 bases of the junction left unmatched. This CDR3 comprises 14 residues.

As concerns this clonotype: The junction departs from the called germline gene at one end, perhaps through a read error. CDR3 in DNA: TGTGCCAGCAGCTTCCGGGACAGGCATTATGACTACACCTTC. Its protein product is CASSFRDRHYDYTF. V gene TRBV5-6 combines with J gene TRBJ1-2; 8 bases are a match to TRBD1. The CDR3 length is 14 residues. Germline lookup yields CDR1 SGHDT and CDR2 YYEEEE. Based on the CDR3 plus reference TRBV5-6 and TRBJ1-2, the full variable domain is DAGVTQSPTHLIKTRGQQVTLRCSPKSGHDTVSWYQQALGQGPQFIFQYYEEEERQRGNFPDRFSGHQFPNYSSELNVNALLLGDSALYLCASSFRDRHYDYTFGSGTRLTVV.

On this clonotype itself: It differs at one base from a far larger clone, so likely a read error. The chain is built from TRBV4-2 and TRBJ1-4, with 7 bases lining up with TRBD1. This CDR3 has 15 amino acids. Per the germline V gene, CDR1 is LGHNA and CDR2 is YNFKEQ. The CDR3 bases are TGTGCCAGCAGCGCAAGGACAGGTCCTAATGGAAAACTGTTTTTT. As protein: CASSARTGPNGKLFF.

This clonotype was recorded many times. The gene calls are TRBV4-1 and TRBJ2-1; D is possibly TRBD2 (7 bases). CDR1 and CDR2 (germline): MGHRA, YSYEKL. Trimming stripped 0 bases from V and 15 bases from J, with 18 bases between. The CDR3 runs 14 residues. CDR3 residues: CASSQDLVGGGRFF. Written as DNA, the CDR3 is TGCGCCAGCAGCCAAGATCTTGTAGGGGGGGGGAGGTTCTTC.